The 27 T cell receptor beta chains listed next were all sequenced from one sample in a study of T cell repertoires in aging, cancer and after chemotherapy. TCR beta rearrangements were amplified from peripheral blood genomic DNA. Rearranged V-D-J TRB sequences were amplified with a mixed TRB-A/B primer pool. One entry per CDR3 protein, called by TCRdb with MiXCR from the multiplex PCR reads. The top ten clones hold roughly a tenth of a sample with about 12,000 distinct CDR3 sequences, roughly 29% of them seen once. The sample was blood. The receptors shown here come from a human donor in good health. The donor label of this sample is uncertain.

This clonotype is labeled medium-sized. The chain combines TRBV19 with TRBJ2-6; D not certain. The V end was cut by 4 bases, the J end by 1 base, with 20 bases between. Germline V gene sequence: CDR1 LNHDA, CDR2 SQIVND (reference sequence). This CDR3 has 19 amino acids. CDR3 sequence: CASSTPRQVVDSGANVLTF. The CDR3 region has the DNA TGTGCCAGTAGTACCCCGCGGCAGGTCGTCGATTCTGGGGCCAACGTCCTGACTTTC.

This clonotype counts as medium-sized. The CDR3 nucleotides are TGTGCCACCAGCAGAGACAGGGGGCAAGAGACCCAGTACTTC. Translated, it gives CATSRDRGQETQYF. V is TRBV15 and J is TRBJ2-5, with TRBD1 matching over 7 bases. With V trimmed by 0 bases and J by 2 bases, 0 bases remained unmatched. Germline CDR1 and CDR2: LNHNV and YYDKDF (reference sequence). The CDR3 length is 14 residues.

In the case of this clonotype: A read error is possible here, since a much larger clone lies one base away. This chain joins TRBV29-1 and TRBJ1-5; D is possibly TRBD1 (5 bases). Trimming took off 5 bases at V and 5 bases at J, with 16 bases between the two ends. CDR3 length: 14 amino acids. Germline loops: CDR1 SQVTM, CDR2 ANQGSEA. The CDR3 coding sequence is TGCAGCGTTCCTATCGACAGTAGAGATCAGCCCCAGCATTTT. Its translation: CSVPIDSRDQPQHF. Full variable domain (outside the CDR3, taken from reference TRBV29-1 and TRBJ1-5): SAVISQKPSRDICQRGTSLTIQCQVDSQVTMMFWYRQQPGQSLTLIATANQGSEATYESGFVIDKFPISRPNLTFSTLTVSNMSPEDSSIYLCSVPIDSRDQPQHFGDGTRLSIL.

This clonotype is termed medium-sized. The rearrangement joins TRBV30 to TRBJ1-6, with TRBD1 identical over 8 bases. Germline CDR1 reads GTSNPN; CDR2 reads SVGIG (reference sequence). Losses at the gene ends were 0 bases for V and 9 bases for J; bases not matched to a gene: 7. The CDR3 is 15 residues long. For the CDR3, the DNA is TGTGCCTGGAGTGTTACCAGGGGGCTAATTTCACCCCTCCACTTT. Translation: CAWSVTRGLISPLHF.

CDR3 in amino acids: CASSPRAPTPPETQYF. The CDR3 region has the DNA TGTGCCAGCAGCCCTCGGGCCCCCACCCCCCCTGAGACCCAGTACTTC. The rearrangement joins TRBV7-6 to TRBJ2-5; unclear D gene. From germline, CDR1 is SGHVS and CDR2 FNYEAQ. The CDR3 spans 16 residues. Trimming stripped 5 bases from V and 5 bases from J, with 21 bases between.

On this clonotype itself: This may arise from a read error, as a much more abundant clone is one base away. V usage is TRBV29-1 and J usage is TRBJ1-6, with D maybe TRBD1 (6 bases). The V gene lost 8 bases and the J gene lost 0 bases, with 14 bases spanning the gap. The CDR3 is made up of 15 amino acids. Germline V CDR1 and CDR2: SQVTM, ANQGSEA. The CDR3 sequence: CSSLQGSSYNSPLHF. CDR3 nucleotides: TGCAGCTCTCTCCAGGGGAGCTCCTATAATTCACCCCTCCACTTT.

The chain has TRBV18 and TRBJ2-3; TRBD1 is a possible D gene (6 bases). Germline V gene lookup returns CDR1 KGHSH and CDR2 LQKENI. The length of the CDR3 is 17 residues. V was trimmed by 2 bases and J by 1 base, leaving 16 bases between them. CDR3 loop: CASSPNSLAGGTDTQYF. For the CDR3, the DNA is TGTGCCAGCTCACCAAATAGCCTAGCAGGGGGCACAGATACGCAGTATTTT.

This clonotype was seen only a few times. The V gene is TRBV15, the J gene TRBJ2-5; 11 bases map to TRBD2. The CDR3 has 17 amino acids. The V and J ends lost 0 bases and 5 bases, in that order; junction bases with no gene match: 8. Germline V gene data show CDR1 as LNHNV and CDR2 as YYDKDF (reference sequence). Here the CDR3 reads CATSREGSGGAWETQYF. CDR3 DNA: TGTGCCACCAGCAGAGAAGGTAGCGGGGGGGCCTGGGAGACCCAGTACTTC.

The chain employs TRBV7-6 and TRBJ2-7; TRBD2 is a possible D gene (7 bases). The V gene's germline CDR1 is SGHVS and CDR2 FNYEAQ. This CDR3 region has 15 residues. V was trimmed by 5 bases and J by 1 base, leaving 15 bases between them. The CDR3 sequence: CASSPRGATSYEQYF. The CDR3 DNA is TGTGCCAGCAGCCCCCGGGGGGCCACTTCCTACGAGCAGTACTTC.

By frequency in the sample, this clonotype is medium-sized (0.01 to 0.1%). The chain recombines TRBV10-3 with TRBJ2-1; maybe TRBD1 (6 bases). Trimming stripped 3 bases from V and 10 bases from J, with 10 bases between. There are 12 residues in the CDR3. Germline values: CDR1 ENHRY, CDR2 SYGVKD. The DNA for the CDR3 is TGTGCCATCAGTGATCAGGGGCGAGAGCAGTTCTTC. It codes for CAISDQGREQFF.

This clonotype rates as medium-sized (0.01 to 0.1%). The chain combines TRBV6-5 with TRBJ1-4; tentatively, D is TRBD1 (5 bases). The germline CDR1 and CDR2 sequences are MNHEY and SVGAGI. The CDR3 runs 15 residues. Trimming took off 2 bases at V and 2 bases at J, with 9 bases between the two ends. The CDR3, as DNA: TGTGCCAGCAGTTACGGAGGGGTTACTAATGAAAAACTGTTTTTT. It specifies CASSYGGVTNEKLFF.

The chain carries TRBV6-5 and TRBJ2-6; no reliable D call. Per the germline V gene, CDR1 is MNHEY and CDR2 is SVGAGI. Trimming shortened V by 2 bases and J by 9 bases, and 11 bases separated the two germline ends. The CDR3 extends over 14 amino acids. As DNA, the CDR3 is TGTGCCAGCAGTTACAGAGGACCGCTCAACGTCCTGACTTTC. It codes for CASSYRGPLNVLTF.

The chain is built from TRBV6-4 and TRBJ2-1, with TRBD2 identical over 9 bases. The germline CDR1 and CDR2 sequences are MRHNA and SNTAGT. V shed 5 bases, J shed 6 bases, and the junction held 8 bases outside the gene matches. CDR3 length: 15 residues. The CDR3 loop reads CASSLGLAGVNEQFF. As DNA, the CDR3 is TGTGCCAGCAGTTTGGGTTTAGCGGGGGTCAATGAGCAGTTCTTC.

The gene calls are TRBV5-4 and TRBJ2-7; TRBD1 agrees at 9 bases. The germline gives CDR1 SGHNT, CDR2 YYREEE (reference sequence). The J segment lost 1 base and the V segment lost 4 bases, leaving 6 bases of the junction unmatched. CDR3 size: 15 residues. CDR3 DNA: TGTGCCAGCAGCACGGGGACAGGGAAGTCCTACGAGCAGTACTTC. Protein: CASSTGTGKSYEQYF.

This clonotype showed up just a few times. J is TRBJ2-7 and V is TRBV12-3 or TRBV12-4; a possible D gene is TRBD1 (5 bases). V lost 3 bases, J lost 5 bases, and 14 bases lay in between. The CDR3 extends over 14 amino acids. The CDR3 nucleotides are TGTGCCAGCAGTTTTTCAGGGTCCAGGAACGAGCAGTACTTC. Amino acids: CASSFSGSRNEQYF.

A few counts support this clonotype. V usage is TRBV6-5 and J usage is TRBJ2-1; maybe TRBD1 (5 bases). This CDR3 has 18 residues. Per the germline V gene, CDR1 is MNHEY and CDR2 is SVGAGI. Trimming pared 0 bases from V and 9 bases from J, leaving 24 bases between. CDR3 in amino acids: CASSYSRSRAAAWAEQFF. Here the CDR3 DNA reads TGTGCCAGCAGTTACTCGAGGTCCAGGGCCGCCGCATGGGCTGAGCAGTTCTTC.

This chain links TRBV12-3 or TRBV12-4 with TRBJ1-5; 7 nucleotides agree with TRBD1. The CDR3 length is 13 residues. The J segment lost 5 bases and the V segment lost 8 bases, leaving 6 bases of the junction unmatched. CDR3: CASSGGGDQPQHF. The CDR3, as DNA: TGTGCCAGCTCAGGGGGGGGTGATCAGCCCCAGCATTTT.

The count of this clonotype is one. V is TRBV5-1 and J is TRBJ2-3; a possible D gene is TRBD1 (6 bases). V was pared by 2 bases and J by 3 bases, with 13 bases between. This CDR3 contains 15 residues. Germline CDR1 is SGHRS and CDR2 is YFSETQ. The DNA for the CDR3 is TGCGCCAGCAGCTTAAACAGGGTTACGACAGATACGCAGTATTTT. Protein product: CASSLNRVTTDTQYF.

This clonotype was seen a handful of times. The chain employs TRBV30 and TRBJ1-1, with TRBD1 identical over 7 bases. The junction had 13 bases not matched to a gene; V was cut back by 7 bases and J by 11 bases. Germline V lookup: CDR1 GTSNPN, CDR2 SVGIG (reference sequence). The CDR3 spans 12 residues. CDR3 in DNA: TGTGCCTTAAACCAGGGGGGGCCACAGGCTTTCTTT. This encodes CALNQGGPQAFF. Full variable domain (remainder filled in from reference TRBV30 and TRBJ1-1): SQTIHQWPATLVQPVGSPLSLECTVEGTSNPNLYWYRQAAGRGLQLLFYSVGIGQISSEVPQNLSASRPQDRQFILSSKKLLLSDSGFYLCALNQGGPQAFFGQGTRLTVV.

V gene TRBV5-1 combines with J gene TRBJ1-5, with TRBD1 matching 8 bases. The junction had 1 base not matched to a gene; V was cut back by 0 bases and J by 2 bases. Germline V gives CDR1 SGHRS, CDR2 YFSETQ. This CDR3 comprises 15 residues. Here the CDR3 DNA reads TGCGCCAGCAGCTTGGAGGGACAGGGCAATCAGCCCCAGCATTTT. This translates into CASSLEGQGNQPQHF.

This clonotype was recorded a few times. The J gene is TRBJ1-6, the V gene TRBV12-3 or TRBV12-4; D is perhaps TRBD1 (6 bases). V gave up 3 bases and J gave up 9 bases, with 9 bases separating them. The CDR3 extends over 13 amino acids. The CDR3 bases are TGTGCCAGCAGTTTCACAGGGTCTTCACCCCTCCACTTT. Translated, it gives CASSFTGSSPLHF.

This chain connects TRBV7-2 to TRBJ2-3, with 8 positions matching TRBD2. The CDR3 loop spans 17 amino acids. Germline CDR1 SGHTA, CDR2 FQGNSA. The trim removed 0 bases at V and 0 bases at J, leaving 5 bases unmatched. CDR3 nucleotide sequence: TGTGCCAGCAGCTTAGCGGCGGGGGGCCCTAGCACAGATACGCAGTATTTT. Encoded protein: CASSLAAGGPSTDTQYF.

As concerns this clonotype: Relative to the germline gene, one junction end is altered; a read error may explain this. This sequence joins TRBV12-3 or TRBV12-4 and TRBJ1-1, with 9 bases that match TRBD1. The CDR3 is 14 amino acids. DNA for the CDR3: TGTGTCAGCAGCGGACAGGGGAGGCACACTGAAGCTTTCTTT. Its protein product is CVSSGQGRHTEAFF.

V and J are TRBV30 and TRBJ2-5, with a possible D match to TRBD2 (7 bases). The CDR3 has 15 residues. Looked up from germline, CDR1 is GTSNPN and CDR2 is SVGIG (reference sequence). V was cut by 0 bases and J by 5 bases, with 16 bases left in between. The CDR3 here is CAWSVLGGGVETQYF. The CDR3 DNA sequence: TGTGCCTGGAGTGTACTAGGGGGGGGGGTGGAGACCCAGTACTTC.

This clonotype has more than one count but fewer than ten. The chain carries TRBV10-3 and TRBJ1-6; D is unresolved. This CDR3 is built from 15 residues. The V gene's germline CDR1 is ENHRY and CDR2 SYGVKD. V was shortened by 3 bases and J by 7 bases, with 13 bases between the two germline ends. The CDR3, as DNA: TGTGCCATCAGTGAAGGTACCTCGGAAAATTCACCCCTCCACTTT. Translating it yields CAISEGTSENSPLHF.

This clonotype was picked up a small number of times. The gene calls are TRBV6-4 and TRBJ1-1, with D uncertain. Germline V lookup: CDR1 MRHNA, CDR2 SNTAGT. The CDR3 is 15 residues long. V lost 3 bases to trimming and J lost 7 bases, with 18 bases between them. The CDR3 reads CASSEANSEYDEAFF. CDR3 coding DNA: TGTGCCAGCAGTGAAGCGAACAGCGAATATGATGAAGCTTTCTTT.

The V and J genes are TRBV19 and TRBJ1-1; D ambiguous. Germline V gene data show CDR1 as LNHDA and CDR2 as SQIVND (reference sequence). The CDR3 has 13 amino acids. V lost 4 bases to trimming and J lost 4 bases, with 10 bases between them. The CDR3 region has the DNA TGTGCCAGTAGTACCGCGGCGACCACTGAAGCTTTCTTT. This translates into CASSTAATTEAFF.